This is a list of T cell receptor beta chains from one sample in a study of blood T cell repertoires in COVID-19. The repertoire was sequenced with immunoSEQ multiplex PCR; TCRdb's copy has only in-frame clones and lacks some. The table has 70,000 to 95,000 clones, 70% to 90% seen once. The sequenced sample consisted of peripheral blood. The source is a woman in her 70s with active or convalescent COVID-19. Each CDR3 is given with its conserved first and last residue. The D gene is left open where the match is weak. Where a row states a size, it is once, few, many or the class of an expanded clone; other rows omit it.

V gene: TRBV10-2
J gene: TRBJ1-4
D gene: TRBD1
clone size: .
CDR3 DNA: TGCGCCACTAGTAGAACCGGGACAGGAGACGAAAAACTGTTTTTT
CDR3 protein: CATSRTGTGDEKLFF

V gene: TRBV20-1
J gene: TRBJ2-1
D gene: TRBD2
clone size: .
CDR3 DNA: TGCAGTGCTAGTGCGACTAGCCTGAGCTCCTACAATGAGCAGTTCTTC
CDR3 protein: CSASATSLSSYNEQFF

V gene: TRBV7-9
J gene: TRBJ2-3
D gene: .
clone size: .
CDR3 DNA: TGTGCCAGCAGCTTCCAGGGAACCGATACGCAGTATTTT
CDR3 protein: CASSFQGTDTQYF

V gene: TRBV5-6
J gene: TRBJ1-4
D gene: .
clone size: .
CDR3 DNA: TGTGCCAGCAGCTTGTGGGGGACATATAATGAAAAACTGTTTTTT
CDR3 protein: CASSLWGTYNEKLFF

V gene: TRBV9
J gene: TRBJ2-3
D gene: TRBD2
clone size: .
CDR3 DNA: TGTGCCAGCAGCCGCTCGGCGGGGGGGGTAGATACGCAGTATTTT
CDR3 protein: CASSRSAGGVDTQYF

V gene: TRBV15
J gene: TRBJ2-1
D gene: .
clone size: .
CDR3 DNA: TGTGCCACCAGCAGAGATTCCGGGGTTGGACCTCGGTTCTTC
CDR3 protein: CATSRDSGVGPRFF

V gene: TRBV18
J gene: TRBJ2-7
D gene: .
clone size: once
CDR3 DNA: TGTGCCAGCTCAGACAGACAGCTGGCCTACGAGCAGTACTTC
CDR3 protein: CASSDRQLAYEQYF

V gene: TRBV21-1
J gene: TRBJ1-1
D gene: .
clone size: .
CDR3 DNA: TGTGCCGGAGGACAGGACCTTCGGAACACTGAAGCTTTCTTT
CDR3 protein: CAGGQDLRNTEAFF

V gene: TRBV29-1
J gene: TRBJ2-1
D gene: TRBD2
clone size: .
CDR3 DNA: TGCAGCGTTGAACTTGGGACTAGCGGGAACTACAATGAGCAGTTCTTC
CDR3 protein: CSVELGTSGNYNEQFF

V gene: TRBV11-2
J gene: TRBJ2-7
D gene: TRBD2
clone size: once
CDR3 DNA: TGTGCCAGCAGCTTAGCCCTCGGCGGGGGTTACGAGCAGTACTTC
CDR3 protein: CASSLALGGGYEQYF

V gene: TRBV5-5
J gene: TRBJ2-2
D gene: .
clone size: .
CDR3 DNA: TGTGCCAGCAGCTTGGGGCCAGGGCTAACCGGGGAGCTGTTTTTT
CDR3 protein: CASSLGPGLTGELFF

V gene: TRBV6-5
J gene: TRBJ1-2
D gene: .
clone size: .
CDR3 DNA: TGTGCCAGCAGTTACTACCCTGCCGGGGGAGACTATGGCTACACCTTC
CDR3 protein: CASSYYPAGGDYGYTF

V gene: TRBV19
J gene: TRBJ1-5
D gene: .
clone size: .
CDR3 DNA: TGTGCCAGTAGTCCCACGGGACTTAATCAGCCCCAGCATTTT
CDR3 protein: CASSPTGLNQPQHF

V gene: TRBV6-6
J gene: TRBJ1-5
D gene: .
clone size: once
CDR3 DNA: TGTGCCAGCAGTTACTCACCGGGGTATCAGCCCCAGCATTTT
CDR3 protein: CASSYSPGYQPQHF

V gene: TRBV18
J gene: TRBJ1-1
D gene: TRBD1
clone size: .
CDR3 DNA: TGTGCCAGCTCACCCACGTCAACACCTGACAGGGATGAAGCTTTCTTT
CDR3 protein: CASSPTSTPDRDEAFF

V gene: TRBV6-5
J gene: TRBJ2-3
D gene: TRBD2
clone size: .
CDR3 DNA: TGTGCCAGCAGCCCCGGGGGGAGCACAGATACGCAGTATTTT
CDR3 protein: CASSPGGSTDTQYF

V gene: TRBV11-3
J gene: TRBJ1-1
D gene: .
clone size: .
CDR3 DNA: TGTGCCAGCAGCTTGTCACCCGGAGGGATTTGGGCTTTCTTT
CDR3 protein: CASSLSPGGIWAFF

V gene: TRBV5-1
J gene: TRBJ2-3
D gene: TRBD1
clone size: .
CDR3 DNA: TGCGCCAGCAGCTCCGGGGACAGGGGGGGCACAGATACGCAGTATTTT
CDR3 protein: CASSSGDRGGTDTQYF

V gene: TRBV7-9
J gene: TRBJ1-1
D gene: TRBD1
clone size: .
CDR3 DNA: TGTGCCAGCAGCCAACGGAGAATCGGGACAGCAAACACTGAAGCTTTCTTT
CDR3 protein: CASSQRRIGTANTEAFF

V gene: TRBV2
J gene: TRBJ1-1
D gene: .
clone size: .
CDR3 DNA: TGTGCCAGCAGTGAACTGGGGGGTACTGAAGCTTTCTTT
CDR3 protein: CASSELGGTEAFF

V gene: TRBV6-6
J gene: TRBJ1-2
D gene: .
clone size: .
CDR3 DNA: TGTGCCATTACGGCGGGAGGGGGTAACTATGGCTACACCTTC
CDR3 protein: CAITAGGGNYGYTF

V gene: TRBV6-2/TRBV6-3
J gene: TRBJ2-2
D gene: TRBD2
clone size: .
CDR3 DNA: TGTGCCAGCAGCACAACTAGCGGGGGTTACACCGGGGAGCTGTTTTTT
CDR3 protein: CASSTTSGGYTGELFF

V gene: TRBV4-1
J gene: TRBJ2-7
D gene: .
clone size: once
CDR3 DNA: TGCGCCAGCAGCCAGGCCACTTCTTCGTGGGGGGTTCCTTACGAGCAGTACTTC
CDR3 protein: CASSQATSSWGVPYEQYF

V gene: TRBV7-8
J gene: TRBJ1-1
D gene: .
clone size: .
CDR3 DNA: TGTGCCAGCAGCTTCCCAGGGAACACTGAAGCTTTCTTT
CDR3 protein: CASSFPGNTEAFF

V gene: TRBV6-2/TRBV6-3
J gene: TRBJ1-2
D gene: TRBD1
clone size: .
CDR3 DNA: TGTGCCAGCAGTTACTCGGGGACAGGGGAATATGGCTACACCTTC
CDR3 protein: CASSYSGTGEYGYTF

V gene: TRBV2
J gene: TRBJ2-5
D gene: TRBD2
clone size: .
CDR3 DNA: TGTGCCAGCAGTGAAGGAAGCGGGGCGGAGACCCAGTACTTC
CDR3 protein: CASSEGSGAETQYF

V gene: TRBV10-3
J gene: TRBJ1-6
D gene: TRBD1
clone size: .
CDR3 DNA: TGTGCCATCAAATCACAGGGGGCTTCTTCACCCCTCCACTTT
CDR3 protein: CAIKSQGASSPLHF

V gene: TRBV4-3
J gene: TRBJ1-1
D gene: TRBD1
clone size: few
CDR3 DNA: TGCGCCAGCAGCCAAGCCCTCAACGGACAGGGGGACACTGAAGCTTTCTTT
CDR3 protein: CASSQALNGQGDTEAFF

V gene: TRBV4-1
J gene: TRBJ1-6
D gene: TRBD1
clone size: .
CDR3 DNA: TGCGCCAGCAGCCAAGGGGGACAGGGGAGCGCACCCCTCCACTTT
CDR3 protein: CASSQGGQGSAPLHF

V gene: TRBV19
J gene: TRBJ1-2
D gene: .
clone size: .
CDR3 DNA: TGTGCCTGTACCGAGGGCAAGTACCTAGACTATGGCTACACCTTC
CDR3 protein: CACTEGKYLDYGYTF

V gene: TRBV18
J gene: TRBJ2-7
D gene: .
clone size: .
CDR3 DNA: TGTGCCAGCTCACCGGGAGGCATCAAGTACGAGCAGTACTTC
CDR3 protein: CASSPGGIKYEQYF

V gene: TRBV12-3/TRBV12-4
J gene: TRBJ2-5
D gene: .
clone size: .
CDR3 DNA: TGTGCCAGCAGTTCTAACAGAAAAGAGACCCAGTACTTC
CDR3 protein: CASSSNRKETQYF

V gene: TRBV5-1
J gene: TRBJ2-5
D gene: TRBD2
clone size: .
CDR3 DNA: TGCGCCAGCAGCTTCACTAGCGGGGGGCAAGAGACCCAGTACTTC
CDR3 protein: CASSFTSGGQETQYF

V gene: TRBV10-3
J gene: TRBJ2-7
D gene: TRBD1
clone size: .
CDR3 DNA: TGTGCCATCAGTAGGACAGGGGTCGAGCAGTACTTC
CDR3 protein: CAISRTGVEQYF

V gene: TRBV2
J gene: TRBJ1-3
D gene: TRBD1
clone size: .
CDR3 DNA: TGTGCCAGCAGCACGACAGGGGGCTCTGGAAACACCATATATTTT
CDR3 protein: CASSTTGGSGNTIYF

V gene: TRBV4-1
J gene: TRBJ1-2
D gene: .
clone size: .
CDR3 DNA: TGCGCCAGCAGCCAAGATGGGGCGTCAGGGAGGAGTGGCTACACCTTC
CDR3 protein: CASSQDGASGRSGYTF

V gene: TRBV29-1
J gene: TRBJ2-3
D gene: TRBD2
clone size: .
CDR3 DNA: TGCAGCTTACGGACTAGCGGGGGGGTCGGAGATACGCAGTATTTT
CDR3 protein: CSLRTSGGVGDTQYF

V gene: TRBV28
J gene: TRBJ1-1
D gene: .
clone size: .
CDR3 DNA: TGTGCCAGCAGTTTAGCAGGGTTCAGCACTGAAGCTTTCTTT
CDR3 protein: CASSLAGFSTEAFF

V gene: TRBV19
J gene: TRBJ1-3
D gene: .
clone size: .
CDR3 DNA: TGTGCCAGTAGTATAGTTTCAGGGCCTGGAAACACCATATATTTT
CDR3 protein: CASSIVSGPGNTIYF

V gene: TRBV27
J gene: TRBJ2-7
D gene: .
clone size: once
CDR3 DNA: TGTGCCAGCAGTACCCGGGGTGGGATTTACGAGCAGTACTTC
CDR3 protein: CASSTRGGIYEQYF

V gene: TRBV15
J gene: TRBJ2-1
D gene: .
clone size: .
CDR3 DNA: TGTGCCACCAGCGGGCACGTGCGGGGCCTTTTCAATGAGCAGTTCTTC
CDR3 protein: CATSGHVRGLFNEQFF

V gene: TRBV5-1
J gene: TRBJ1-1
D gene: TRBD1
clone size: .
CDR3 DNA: TGCGCCAGCAGCTCTACAGGGGACACTGAAGCTTTCTTT
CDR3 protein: CASSSTGDTEAFF

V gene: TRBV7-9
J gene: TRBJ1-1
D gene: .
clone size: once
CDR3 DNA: TGTGCCAGCAGCTTAAAGGGAGGCACTGAAGCTTTCTTT
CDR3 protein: CASSLKGGTEAFF

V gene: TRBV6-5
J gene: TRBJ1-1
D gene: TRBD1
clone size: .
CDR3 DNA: TGTGCCAGCAGTCCCCTAGGGACAGCGAACACTGAAGCTTTCTTT
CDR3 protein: CASSPLGTANTEAFF

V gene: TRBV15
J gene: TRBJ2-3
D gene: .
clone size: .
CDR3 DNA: TGTGCCACCAGCAGGGATAAGGGGGGCGGGGGCGCAGATACGCAGTATTTT
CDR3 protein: CATSRDKGGGGADTQYF

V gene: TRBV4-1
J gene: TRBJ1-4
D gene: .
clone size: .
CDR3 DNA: TGCGCCAGCAGCTTGGGACATTTCGAAAAACTGTTTTTT
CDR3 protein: CASSLGHFEKLFF

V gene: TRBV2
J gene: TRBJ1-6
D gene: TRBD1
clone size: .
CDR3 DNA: TGTGCCAGCAAGGGACAGGGCGATTCACCCCTCCACTTT
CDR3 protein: CASKGQGDSPLHF

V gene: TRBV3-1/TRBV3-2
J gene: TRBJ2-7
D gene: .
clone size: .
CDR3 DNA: TGTGCCAGCAGCCAAGATCCACACTACGAGCAGTACTTC
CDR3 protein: CASSQDPHYEQYF

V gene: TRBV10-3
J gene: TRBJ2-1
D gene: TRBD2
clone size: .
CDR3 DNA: TGTGCCATCACGGGGGGCTCCTACAATGAGCAGTTCTTC
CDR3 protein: CAITGGSYNEQFF

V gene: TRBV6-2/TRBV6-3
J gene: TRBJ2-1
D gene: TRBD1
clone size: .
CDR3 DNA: TGTGCCAGCAGTTACTCTGGGACAGGGGTCAATGAGCAGTTCTTC
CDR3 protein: CASSYSGTGVNEQFF

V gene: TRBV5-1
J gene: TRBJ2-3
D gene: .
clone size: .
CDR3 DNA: TGCGCCAGCAGATCTAGCGCCTTCACAGATACGCAGTATTTT
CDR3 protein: CASRSSAFTDTQYF

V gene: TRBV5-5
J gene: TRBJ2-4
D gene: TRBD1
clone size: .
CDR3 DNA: TGTGCCAGCAGCTCGACCGGGACAGGGACTTCCAAAAACATTCAGTACTTC
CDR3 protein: CASSSTGTGTSKNIQYF

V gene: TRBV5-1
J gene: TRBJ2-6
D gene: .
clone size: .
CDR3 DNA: TGCGCCAGCAGCTCGGGATACAGGGCTGGGGCCAACGTCCTGACTTTC
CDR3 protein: CASSSGYRAGANVLTF

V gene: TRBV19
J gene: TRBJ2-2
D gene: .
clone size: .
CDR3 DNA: TGTGCCACTCGACAGACAGGGAACACCGGGGAGCTGTTTTTT
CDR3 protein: CATRQTGNTGELFF

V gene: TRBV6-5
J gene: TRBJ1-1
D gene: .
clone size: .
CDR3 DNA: TGTGCCAGCTGCAGACAACCTCTTTGCTTGGAAGCTTTCTTT
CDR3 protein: CASCRQPLCLEAFF